These 26 T cell receptor beta chains came from one sample sequenced in a study of response to subunit inactivated influenza vaccine. Using its own MiXCR run on the RT-PCR reads, TCRdb lists one record per CDR3 protein. The sample has about 700,000 distinct CDR3 sequences, 15% to 19% seen once; the top ten hold 11%. Sequenced material: PBMCs from blood, taken 11 to 12 days after vaccination. The source is a man in his forties or fifties who received an inactivated influenza vaccine.

This chain joins TRBV15 and TRBJ2-1, with D perhaps matching TRBD1 (6 bases). V dropped 6 bases and J dropped 8 bases, with 11 bases sitting between them. The CDR3 runs to 12 residues. The germline gives CDR1 LNHNV, CDR2 YYDKDF (reference sequence). This CDR3 is CATRQGTDEQFF. In DNA, the CDR3 is TGTGCCACCAGACAGGGTACGGATGAGCAGTTCTTC.

CDR3 protein: CASRRATGGEQFF. CDR3 DNA: TGTGCCAGCAGAAGAGCCACGGGGGGTGAGCAGTTCTTC. V usage is TRBV12-3 or TRBV12-4 and J usage is TRBJ2-1, with 7 bases that match TRBD2. This CDR3 has 13 amino acids. V gave up 6 bases and J gave up 9 bases; unmatched junction bases: 8.

This sequence joins TRBV7-2 and TRBJ2-3; 9 bases fit TRBD1. The CDR3 contains 15 residues. V lost 1 base and J lost 4; bases outside the gene matches: 3. The germline CDR1 and CDR2 sequences are SGHTA and FQGNSA. The CDR3 DNA follows: TGTGCCAGCAGCTTAGACAGGGGGCCAGCAGATACGCAGTATTTT. Translated, it gives CASSLDRGPADTQYF.

The V and J genes are TRBV14 and TRBJ2-1, with D possibly TRBD2 on 7 matching bases. The CDR3 covers 18 residues. Looked up from germline, CDR1 is SGHDN and CDR2 is FVKESK. Trimming took 3 bases from V and 0 from J, leaving 18 bases between them. CDR3 residues: CASSQGASGDSSYNEQFF. CDR3 sequence (DNA): TGTGCCAGCAGCCAGGGGGCTAGCGGAGACAGCTCCTACAATGAGCAGTTCTTC. The full variable domain, its missing parts supplied by reference TRBV14 and TRBJ2-1, is EAGVTQFPSHSVIEKGQTVTLRCDPISGHDNLYWYRRVMGKEIKFLLHFVKESKQDESGMPNNRFLAERTGGTYSTLKVQPAELEDSGVYFCASSQGASGDSSYNEQFFGPGTRLTVL.

This clonotype showed up just a few times. This chain links TRBV10-3 with TRBJ2-7; 7 positions match TRBD2. Looked up from germline, CDR1 is ENHRY and CDR2 is SYGVKD. With 7 bases clipped from V and 4 bases from J, the junction kept 10 bases outside the gene matches. This CDR3 has 14 residues. This CDR3 is CAITPAGRGYEQYF. The CDR3 DNA reads as TGTGCCATCACTCCAGCGGGAAGAGGTTACGAGCAGTACTTC.

The chain combines TRBV6-1 with TRBJ2-7; 7 positions match TRBD1. CDR3 length: 14 residues. Germline V gene lookup returns CDR1 MNHNS and CDR2 SASEGT. Unmatched junction bases numbered 9, after V lost 6 bases and J lost 4 bases. This CDR3 reads CASRRSTGFYEQYF. The DNA of the CDR3 is TGTGCCAGCAGGAGATCGACAGGGTTTTACGAGCAGTACTTC.

This clonotype was counted only a few times. The chain uses TRBV20-1 and TRBJ1-5, with D maybe TRBD1 (5 bases). The germline V gene encodes CDR1 DFQATT and CDR2 SNEGSKA (reference sequence). The CDR3 is made up of 15 amino acids. Trimming removed 0 bases at V and 10 bases at J, with 19 bases between. CDR3 residues: CSARDPKGDLIPQHF. The CDR3 bases are TGCAGTGCTAGAGATCCCAAAGGGGATCTGATCCCCCAGCATTTT.

Many counts were recorded for this clonotype. For the CDR3, the DNA is TGTGCCAGCAGCCTGGACTACTACGAGCAGTACTTC. Residues: CASSLDYYEQYF. V usage is TRBV7-9 and J usage is TRBJ2-7; the D gene is possibly TRBD2 (6 bases). This CDR3 has 12 residues. Germline V gene data show CDR1 as SEHNR and CDR2 as FQNEAQ (reference sequence). V was cut by 5 bases and J by 3 bases, with 8 bases left in between.

This clonotype has a handful of counts. This sequence joins TRBV13 and TRBJ2-1; 11 bases align to TRBD2. The CDR3 contains 18 residues. V was pared by 4 bases and J by 7 bases, with 15 bases of the junction left unmatched. CDR1 PRHDT and CDR2 FYEKMQ come from the germline V gene (reference sequence). CDR3 sequence reads: CASSSDRSLAGGENEQFF. The CDR3 nucleotides read TGTGCCAGCAGCTCCGACCGATCCCTAGCGGGAGGAGAGAATGAGCAGTTCTTC.

The chain carries TRBV5-1 and TRBJ2-5, with 8 bases identical to TRBD2. J lost 5 bases, V lost 2 bases, and 5 bases had no gene match. The length of the CDR3 is 14 residues. Germline V lookup: CDR1 SGHRS, CDR2 YFSETQ. This chain's CDR3 is CASSFSGLEETQYF. The CDR3 nucleotides are TGCGCCAGCAGCTTTTCGGGACTAGAGGAGACCCAGTACTTC.

V is TRBV10-3 and J is TRBJ2-1, with TRBD2 identical over 12 bases. This CDR3 comprises 16 residues. Trimming cost V 2 bases and J 7 bases; bases outside gene matches: 6. Germline CDR1 ENHRY, CDR2 SYGVKD. The CDR3 region is CAISEQLAGGVNEQFF. The CDR3 DNA sequence: TGTGCCATCAGTGAGCAACTAGCGGGGGGCGTGAATGAGCAGTTCTTC.

This clonotype came up a few times. The V call is TRBV28, the J call TRBJ2-7; the D is unclear. Germline CDR1 is MDHEN and CDR2 is SYDVKM. Trimming took 10 bases from V and 0 from J, leaving 13 bases between them. CDR3 size: 13 residues. The CDR3 nucleotides are TGTGCCACCAACGGCCCCAGCTCCTACGAGCAGTACTTC. Translation: CATNGPSSYEQYF.

V is TRBV6-1 and J is TRBJ1-4; 9 nucleotides align to TRBD1. The CDR3 length is 14 residues. V gave up 7 bases and J gave up 5 bases; unmatched junction bases: 5. In germline, CDR1 is MNHNS, CDR2 SASEGT. CDR3 sequence (DNA): TGTGCCAGCACCTGGGACAGGGAGAATGAAAAACTGTTTTTT. This gives the protein CASTWDRENEKLFF.

This clonotype occurred a few times. This chain connects TRBV28 to TRBJ2-5; D might be TRBD1 (7 bases). Germline V gene data show CDR1 as MDHEN and CDR2 as SYDVKM. The CDR3 totals 16 residues. V was shortened by 1 base and J by 2 bases, with 14 bases between the two germline ends. The CDR3 DNA reads TGTGCCAGCAGTTTATTGGGCCAGGGGGGTCAAGAGACCCAGTACTTC. It specifies CASSLLGQGGQETQYF.

This clonotype was found a few times. The V and J genes are TRBV7-8 and TRBJ2-5, with D hard to call. This CDR3 comprises 14 residues. Germline loops: CDR1 SGHVS, CDR2 FQNEAQ. Trimming took off 1 base at V and 4 bases at J, with 10 bases between the two ends. CDR3 DNA: TGTGCCAGCAGCTTAGGACCAGCTCTAGAGACCCAGTACTTC. Translating it yields CASSLGPALETQYF.

This clonotype occurred a few times. The J gene is TRBJ2-1, the V gene TRBV12-3 or TRBV12-4; D call uncertain. V was pared by 1 base and J by 5 bases, with 6 bases between. This CDR3 region has 13 residues. The CDR3: CASSLDHNNEQFF. Written as DNA, the CDR3 is TGTGCCAGCAGTTTAGACCATAACAATGAGCAGTTCTTC.

The chain recombines TRBV4-3 with TRBJ1-5, with 8 bases aligning to TRBD1. This CDR3 has 15 residues. V shed 4 bases, J shed 4 bases, and the junction held 6 bases outside the gene matches. CDR1 and CDR2 from the germline V gene are LGHNA and YSLEER. CDR3 region: CASSPQGAVNQPQHF. The CDR3 nucleotides read TGCGCCAGCAGCCCCCAGGGGGCTGTTAATCAGCCCCAGCATTTT.

The chain employs TRBV29-1 and TRBJ2-2; 8 positions agree with TRBD1. Unmatched junction bases numbered 8, after V lost 7 bases and J lost 7 bases. Germline V gene sequence: CDR1 SQVTM, CDR2 ANQGSEA. This CDR3 is built from 13 residues. CDR3 amino acids: CSGLQGDGGELFF. The CDR3 DNA is TGCAGCGGTCTACAGGGGGACGGCGGGGAGCTGTTTTTT.

This clonotype has a single count. The chain uses TRBV30 and TRBJ2-1, with D perhaps matching TRBD2 (6 bases). V was shortened by 0 bases and J by 2 bases, with 23 bases between the two germline ends. Per germline, CDR1 GTSNPN and CDR2 SVGIG (reference sequence). The CDR3 extends over 19 amino acids. CDR3 protein: CAWSVRGRGGRGPYNEQFF. The CDR3 DNA follows: TGTGCCTGGAGTGTACGAGGTCGGGGAGGACGGGGTCCCTACAATGAGCAGTTCTTC. Variable domain in full (rest from reference TRBV30 and TRBJ2-1): SQTIHQWPATLVQPVGSPLSLECTVEGTSNPNLYWYRQAAGRGLQLLFYSVGIGQISSEVPQNLSASRPQDRQFILSSKKLLLSDSGFYLCAWSVRGRGGRGPYNEQFFGPGTRLTVL.

The V call is TRBV28, the J call TRBJ2-1; weak D call: TRBD2 (6 bases). V was clipped by 7 bases and J by 3 bases, with 16 bases between them. Per germline, CDR1 MDHEN and CDR2 SYDVKM. This CDR3 spans 15 amino acids. In DNA, the CDR3 is TGTGCCAGCACCCCTGCCGAGACTAGCTACAATGAGCAGTTCTTC. This translates into CASTPAETSYNEQFF.

The chain recombines TRBV12-3 or TRBV12-4 with TRBJ2-5; the D gene is possibly TRBD1 (5 bases). The CDR3 runs 16 residues. V gave up 3 bases and J gave up 3 bases, with 17 bases separating them. The CDR3 region is CASSFSLGVLEETQYF. The CDR3 DNA reads TGTGCCAGCAGTTTCTCTTTAGGGGTGCTGGAAGAGACCCAGTACTTC.

V is TRBV12-1 and J is TRBJ2-1; the table's TRBD2 call for D was not verified on the DNA. TRBV12-1 is noted as a pseudogene. The CDR3 consists of 18 residues. The CDR3 here is CASSPRLARGYSYNEQFF. The CDR3, as DNA: TGTGCCAGCAGCCCCCGGCTAGCGAGAGGTTACTCCTACAATGAGCAGTTCTTC.

The rearrangement joins TRBV7-9 to TRBJ1-5; D ambiguous. Germline CDR1 and CDR2: SEHNR and FQNEAQ (reference sequence). The CDR3 sequence is 12 residues long. V shed 6 bases and J shed 5 bases, with 8 bases lying between them. In DNA, the CDR3 is TGTGCCAGCAGTTTTCAGGATCAGCCCCAGCATTTT. Protein: CASSFQDQPQHF.

The CDR3 DNA is TGTGCCAGCTCGACAGGACAGCCGAACACCGGGGAGCTGTTTTTT. It translates to CASSTGQPNTGELFF. V and J are TRBV18 and TRBJ2-2; tentatively, D is TRBD1 (6 bases). Germline values: CDR1 KGHSH, CDR2 LQKENI. CDR3 length: 15 residues. V lost 6 bases to trimming and J lost 0 bases, with 11 bases between them.

The chain uses TRBV4-2 and TRBJ2-6; D unclear. Between the trimmed V and J ends, which lost 0 bases and 2 bases, there was a span of 11 bases. The CDR3 totals 17 residues. The germline V gene encodes CDR1 LGHNA and CDR2 YNFKEQ. The CDR3 DNA follows: TGTGCCAGCAGCCAAGACCCAGGTGCCGCTGGGGCCAACGTCCTGACTTTC. It yields the protein CASSQDPGAAGANVLTF.

There are a few counts of this clonotype. The chain's CDR3 is CSVLGQGRGFGGEQFF. CDR3 coding DNA: TGCAGCGTTCTAGGACAGGGACGGGGGTTCGGGGGTGAGCAGTTCTTC. V is TRBV29-1 and J is TRBJ2-1; 8 positions agree with TRBD1. CDR1 is SQVTM and CDR2 is ANQGSEA in the germline V gene. V lost 5 bases and J lost 9; bases outside the gene matches: 18. This CDR3 spans 16 amino acids.